The rows below give T cell receptor beta chains drawn from one sample of a study of OX40 agonist ivuxolimab in advanced cancers. The assay was immunoSEQ multiplex PCR, and TCRdb's table has in-frame clones only and misses some. The table has over 20,000 clones, roughly three quarters seen once. Specimen: CD4+ or CD8+ T cells sorted from blood, collected in a trial of the OX40 agonist ivuxolimab. These receptors were collected from an adult with an advanced solid tumor such as melanoma, head and neck, liver or kidney cancer. The CDR3 runs from the conserved cysteine through the conserved F or W. Fields, in order: CDR3 length, clone size, D gene, V gene, J gene, CDR3 protein, CDR3 DNA. D genes are given only for firm matches. Only some rows state a clone size, as once, few, many or a class for expanded clones.

>14|-|TRBD1|TRBV15|TRBJ2-7
CATSRDREIYEQYF
TGTGCCACTAGCCGGGACAGGGAGATCTACGAGCAGTACTTC
>18|many|-|TRBV6-1|TRBJ1-3
CASSEVGGAGPSGNTIYF
TGTGCCAGCAGTGAAGTGGGGGGAGCAGGGCCCTCTGGAAACACCATATATTTT
>14|-|-|TRBV2|TRBJ2-7
CASSVGGISYEQYF
TGTGCCAGCAGTGTCGGCGGAATCTCCTACGAGCAGTACTTC
>13|few|-|TRBV5-8|TRBJ2-7
CASSQVGADEQYF
TGTGCCAGCAGCCAAGTGGGGGCCGACGAGCAGTACTTC
>14|-|-|TRBV5-1|TRBJ1-1
CASSLTIRDTEAFF
TGCGCCAGCAGCTTGACAATTCGTGACACTGAAGCTTTCTTT
>16|-|-|TRBV28|TRBJ2-1
CASRAGMAYGRNEQFF
TGTGCCAGCCGGGCAGGGATGGCCTATGGGCGCAATGAGCAGTTCTTC
>16|-|-|TRBV5-7|TRBJ1-1
CASCLRGRGMDTEAFF
TGTGCCAGCTGCTTGAGAGGGCGCGGTATGGACACTGAAGCTTTCTTT
>14|-|TRBD1|TRBV29-1|TRBJ2-1
CSVGGQVNYNEQFF
TGCAGCGTTGGGGGACAGGTCAACTACAATGAGCAGTTCTTC
>15|-|TRBD2|TRBV5-5|TRBJ2-1
CASSLSPSGRDEQFF
TGTGCCAGCAGCTTGTCTCCTAGCGGGAGAGATGAGCAGTTCTTC
>16|few|TRBD2|TRBV7-9|TRBJ2-4
CASSPPRGGAKNIQYF
TGTGCCAGCAGCCCCCCCCGCGGGGGGGCCAAAAACATTCAGTACTTC
>14|-|-|TRBV19|TRBJ2-7
CASSVQSFSYEQYF
TGTGCCAGTAGTGTACAGAGCTTCTCCTACGAGCAGTACTTC
>13|few|-|TRBV4-1|TRBJ1-1
CASSHQQTGEAFF
TGCGCCAGCAGCCACCAACAAACGGGGGAGGCTTTCTTT
>14|once|-|TRBV4-3|TRBJ1-1
CASSQDRDYTEAFF
TGCGCCAGCAGCCAAGATAGGGATTACACTGAAGCTTTCTTT
>15|-|-|TRBV28|TRBJ2-3
CASSLISGSTDTQYF
TGTGCCAGCAGTTTAATTAGCGGAAGCACAGATACGCAGTATTTT
>16|-|-|TRBV13|TRBJ2-4
CASSLWSGAGKNIQYF
TGTGCCAGCAGCTTATGGTCTGGAGCGGGCAAAAACATTCAGTACTTC
>13|-|-|TRBV11-3|TRBJ2-2
CASSFGDTGELFF
TGTGCCAGCAGCTTTGGGGACACCGGGGAGCTGTTTTTT
>13|few|-|TRBV6-5|TRBJ1-3
CASSYGSANTIYF
TGTGCCAGCAGTTATGGATCGGCCAACACCATATATTTT
>18|-|-|TRBV7-9|TRBJ2-1
CASSSPLGGVGSYNEQFF
TGTGCCAGCAGCTCGCCATTAGGGGGGGTTGGATCCTACAATGAGCAGTTCTTC
>13|-|-|TRBV6-5|TRBJ2-1
CASTGNFYNEQFF
TGTGCCAGCACGGGTAACTTTTACAATGAGCAGTTCTTC
>12|-|-|TRBV7-3|TRBJ1-5
CASSMSNQPQHF
TGTGCCAGCAGCATGAGTAATCAGCCCCAGCATTTT
>13|-|-|TRBV7-3|TRBJ2-2
CASSLPLTGELFF
TGTGCCAGCAGCTTGCCACTCACCGGGGAGCTGTTTTTT
>13|-|-|TRBV27|TRBJ1-1
CASSLGPGLEAFF
TGTGCCAGCAGTTTAGGTCCCGGGCTTGAAGCTTTCTTT
>12|-|-|TRBV7-6|TRBJ2-1
CASSPGTSEQFF
TGTGCCAGCAGCCCAGGGACAAGTGAGCAGTTCTTC
>14|-|-|TRBV6-5|TRBJ2-7
CASSRRVGGDEQYF
TGTGCCAGCAGCCGGCGAGTGGGGGGCGACGAGCAGTACTTC
>16|few|-|TRBV6-4|TRBJ2-1
CASSLIAGSSYNEQFF
TGTGCCAGCAGCTTAATAGCCGGTAGCTCCTACAATGAGCAGTTCTTC
>15|-|-|TRBV27|TRBJ1-5
CASSPSGGLNQPQHF
TGTGCCAGCAGTCCCTCGGGGGGACTCAATCAGCCCCAGCATTTT
>15|-|-|TRBV7-9|TRBJ1-5
CASSPEDTSNQPQHF
TGTGCCAGCAGCCCTGAGGACACTAGCAATCAGCCCCAGCATTTT
>12|-|TRBD2|TRBV7-9|TRBJ2-1
CASSQGLGEQFF
TGTGCCAGCAGCCAGGGACTAGGTGAGCAGTTCTTC
>15|-|-|TRBV9|TRBJ2-1
CASSVEPEPYNEQFF
TGTGCCAGCAGCGTGGAGCCTGAACCCTACAATGAGCAGTTCTTC
>13|-|-|TRBV5-5|TRBJ2-3
CASSHWNTDTQYF
TGTGCCAGCAGCCATTGGAACACAGATACGCAGTATTTT
>14|once|-|TRBV14|TRBJ1-1
CASSQEGWNTEAFF
TGTGCCAGCAGCCAAGAGGGCTGGAACACTGAAGCTTTCTTT